Listed here is a single T cell receptor beta chain. Antigen: not known. On average, the one heparinised blood draw given by each donor was about 120 mL. The data are from a study of beta chain features in type 1 diabetes. Study outcomes and limitations: The naive, central memory and Treg TCRB repertoires of patients appeared to be more similar to one another than those of healthy donors. Across all four CD4+ subsets, people with type 1 diabetes showed modestly shorter TCRB CDR3s.

Trimming took off 7 bases at V and 0 bases at J, with 12 bases between the two ends. The CDR3 has 14 amino acids. The germline V gene encodes CDR1 MNHNS and CDR2 SASEGT. The investigators reverse transcribed all of the isolated RNA, so they sequenced expressed TCRB transcripts. TCRdb's table, derived via immunoSEQ multiplex PCR, lists solely in-frame clones and lacks some. Among some 400,000 clones listed, roughly 16% were seen once. The receptor was derived from a woman aged 18-29 years in good health. V usage is TRBV6-1 and J usage is TRBJ1-2; D is ambiguous. The sample comprised naive CD4+ T cells from blood. CDR3 in amino acids: CASIRSLTNYGYTF. As DNA, the CDR3 is TGTGCCAGCATCCGCTCACTTACTAACTATGGCTACACCTTC.